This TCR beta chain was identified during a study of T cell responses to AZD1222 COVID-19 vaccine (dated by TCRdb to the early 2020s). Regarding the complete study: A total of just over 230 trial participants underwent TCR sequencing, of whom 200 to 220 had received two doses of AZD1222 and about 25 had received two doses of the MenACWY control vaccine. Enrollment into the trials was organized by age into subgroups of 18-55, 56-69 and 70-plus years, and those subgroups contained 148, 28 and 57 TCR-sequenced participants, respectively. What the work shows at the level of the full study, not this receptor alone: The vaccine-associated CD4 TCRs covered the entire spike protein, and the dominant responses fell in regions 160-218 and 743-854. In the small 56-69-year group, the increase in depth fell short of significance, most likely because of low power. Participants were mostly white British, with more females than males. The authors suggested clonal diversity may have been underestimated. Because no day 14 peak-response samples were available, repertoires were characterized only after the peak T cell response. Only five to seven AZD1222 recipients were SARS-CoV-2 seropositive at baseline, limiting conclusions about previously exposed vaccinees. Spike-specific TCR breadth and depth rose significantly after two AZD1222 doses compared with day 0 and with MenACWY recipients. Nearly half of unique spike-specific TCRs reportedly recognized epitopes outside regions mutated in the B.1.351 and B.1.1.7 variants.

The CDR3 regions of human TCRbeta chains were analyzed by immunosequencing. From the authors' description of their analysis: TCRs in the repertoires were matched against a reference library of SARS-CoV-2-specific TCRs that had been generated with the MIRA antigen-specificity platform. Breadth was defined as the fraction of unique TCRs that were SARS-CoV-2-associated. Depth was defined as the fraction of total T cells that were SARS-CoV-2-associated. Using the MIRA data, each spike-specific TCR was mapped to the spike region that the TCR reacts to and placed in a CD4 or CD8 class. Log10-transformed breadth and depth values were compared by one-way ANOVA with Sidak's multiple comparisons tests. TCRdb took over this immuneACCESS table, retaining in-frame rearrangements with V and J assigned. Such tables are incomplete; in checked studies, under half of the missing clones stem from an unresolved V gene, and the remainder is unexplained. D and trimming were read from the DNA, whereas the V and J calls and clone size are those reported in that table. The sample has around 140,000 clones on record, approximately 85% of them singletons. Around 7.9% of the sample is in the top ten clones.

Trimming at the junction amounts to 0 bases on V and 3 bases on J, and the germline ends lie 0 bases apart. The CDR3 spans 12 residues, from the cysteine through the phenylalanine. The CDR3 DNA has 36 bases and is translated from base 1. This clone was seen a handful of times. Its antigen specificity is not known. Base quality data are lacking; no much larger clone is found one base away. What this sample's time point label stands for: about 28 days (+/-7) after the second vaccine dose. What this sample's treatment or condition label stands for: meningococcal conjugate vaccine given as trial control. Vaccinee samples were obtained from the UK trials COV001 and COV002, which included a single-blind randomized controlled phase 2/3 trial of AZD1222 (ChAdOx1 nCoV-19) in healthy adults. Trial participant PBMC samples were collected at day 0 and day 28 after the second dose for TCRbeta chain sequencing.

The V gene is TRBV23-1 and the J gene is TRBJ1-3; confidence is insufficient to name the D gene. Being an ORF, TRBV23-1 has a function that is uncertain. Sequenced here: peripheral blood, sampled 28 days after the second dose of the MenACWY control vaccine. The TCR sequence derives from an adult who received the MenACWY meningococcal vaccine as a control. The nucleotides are TGCGCCAGCAGTCAATCTGGAAACACCATATATTTT. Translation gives CASSQSGNTIYF.